This T cell receptor beta chain was sequenced in a study of OX40 agonist ivuxolimab in advanced cancers. Overall study results and limits: Antigens targeted by the expanded peripheral T cells were not determined. Normalized T-cell clonal expansion was also low in a subset of nonresponders. Doses of 0.1 to 3.0 mg/kg were accompanied by clonal expansion of CD4+ and CD8+ blood T cells by week 6.

This clone occurred once. Its matching antigen is unknown. Patients were excluded for autoimmune disease history or systemic immunosuppression. Repertoires were generated with immunoSEQ multiplex PCR, while TCRdb's copy carries only in-frame clones and drops some. The sample yields some 85,000 clones, 70% to 90% seen once. The specimen was CD4+ or CD8+ T cells sorted from blood, collected in a trial of the OX40 agonist ivuxolimab. The source of this sequence is an adult with an advanced solid tumor such as melanoma, head and neck, liver or kidney cancer.

The CDR3 coding sequence is TGTGCCAGCAGCTTATTGAACGCGGGACGTGAAAACACCATATATTTT. Amino acids: CASSLLNAGRENTIYF. V gene TRBV11-2 combines with J gene TRBJ1-3; TRBD1 is a possible D gene (5 bases). Between the trimmed V and J ends, which lost 2 bases and 6 bases, there was a span of 17 bases. Germline values: CDR1 SGHAT, CDR2 FQNNGV. This CDR3 contains 16 residues. Full variable domain (remainder filled in from reference TRBV11-2 and TRBJ1-3): EAGVAQSPRYKIIEKRQSVAFWCNPISGHATLYWYQQILGQGPKLLIQFQNNGVVDDSQLPKDRFSAERLKGVDSTLKIQPAKLEDSAVYLCASSLLNAGRENTIYFGEGSWLTVV.